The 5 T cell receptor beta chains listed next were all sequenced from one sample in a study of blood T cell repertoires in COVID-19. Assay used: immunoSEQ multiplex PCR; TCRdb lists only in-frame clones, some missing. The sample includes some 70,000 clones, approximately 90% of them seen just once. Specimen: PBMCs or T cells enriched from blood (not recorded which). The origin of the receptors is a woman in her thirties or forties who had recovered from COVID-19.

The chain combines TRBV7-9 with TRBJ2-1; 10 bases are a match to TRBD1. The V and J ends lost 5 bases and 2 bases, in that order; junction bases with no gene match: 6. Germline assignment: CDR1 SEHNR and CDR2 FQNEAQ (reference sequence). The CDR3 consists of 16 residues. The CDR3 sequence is CASSPHGTGAYNEQFF. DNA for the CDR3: TGTGCCAGCAGCCCCCACGGGACAGGGGCCTACAATGAGCAGTTCTTC. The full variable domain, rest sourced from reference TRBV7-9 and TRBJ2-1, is DTGVSQNPRHKITKRGQNVTFRCDPISEHNRLYWYRQTLGQGPEFLTYFQNEAQLEKSRLLSDRFSAERPKGSFSTLEIQRTEQGDSAMYLCASSPHGTGAYNEQFFGPGTRLTVL.

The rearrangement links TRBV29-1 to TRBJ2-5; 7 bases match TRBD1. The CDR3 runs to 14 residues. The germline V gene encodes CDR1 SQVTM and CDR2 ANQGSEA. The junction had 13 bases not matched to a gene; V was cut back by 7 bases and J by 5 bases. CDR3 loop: CSAGKQGTWETQYF. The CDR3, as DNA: TGCAGCGCTGGGAAACAGGGGACATGGGAGACCCAGTACTTC.

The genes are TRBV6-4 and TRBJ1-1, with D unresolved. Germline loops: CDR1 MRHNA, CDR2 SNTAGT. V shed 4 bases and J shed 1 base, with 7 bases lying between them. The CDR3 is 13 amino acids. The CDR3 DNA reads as TGTGCCAGCAGTGTACGGGAGAACACTGAAGCTTTCTTT. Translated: CASSVRENTEAFF.

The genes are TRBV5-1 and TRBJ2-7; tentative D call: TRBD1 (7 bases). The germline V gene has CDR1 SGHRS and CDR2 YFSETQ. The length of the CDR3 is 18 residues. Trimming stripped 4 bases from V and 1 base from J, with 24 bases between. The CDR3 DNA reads TGCGCCAGCAGCCACCTGGGGGGAGCGACAGGGTCTTCCTACGAGCAGTACTTC. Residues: CASSHLGGATGSSYEQYF.

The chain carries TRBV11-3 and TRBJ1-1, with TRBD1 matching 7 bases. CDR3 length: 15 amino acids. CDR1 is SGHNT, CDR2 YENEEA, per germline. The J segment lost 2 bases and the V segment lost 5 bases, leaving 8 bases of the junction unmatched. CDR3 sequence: CASSLGDRLNTEAFF. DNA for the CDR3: TGTGCCAGCAGCCTAGGGGACAGACTAAACACTGAAGCTTTCTTT.